These 28 T cell receptor beta chains were sequenced from one sample in a study of cytomegalovirus exposure and HLA in healthy donors (dated by TCRdb to 2016 to 2017). The library was built by means of the immunoSEQ multiplex PCR assay. The multiplex PCR relied on a mix of 60 forward primers for TCR Vbeta segments and 13 reverse primers for TCR Jbeta segments. TCRdb carries this immuneACCESS record with in-frame sequences only. Its versions omit some clonotypes, under half of them owing to an unresolved V gene in the studies checked, with the rest unexplained. The sample records about 200,000 clones, 70% to 90% of which are singletons. Clones ranked in the top ten supply around 1.5% of the sample. The sequencing input was PBMCs. The receptors derive from a woman aged 18-29 years in good health and CMV-seronegative.

This rearrangement joins TRBV14 to TRBJ1-2; no clear D. This CDR3 contains 13 residues. Trimming removed 2 bases from V and 8 bases from J, with 12 bases in between. Germline CDR1 and CDR2: SGHDN and FVKESK. This CDR3 reads CASSQFRRGGYTF. The CDR3 coding sequence is TGTGCCAGCAGCCAATTCCGAAGAGGAGGCTACACCTTC.

The chain employs TRBV10-2 and TRBJ2-7; D is possibly TRBD1 (6 bases). Trimming cost V 7 bases and J 3 bases, with 13 bases left between them. CDR3 size: 13 residues. Per the germline V gene, CDR1 is WSHSY and CDR2 is SAAADI. CDR3: CASNSGDHYEQYF. The CDR3 DNA reads TGCGCCAGCAATTCAGGGGACCACTACGAGCAGTACTTC.

J is TRBJ1-2 and V is TRBV7-8; TRBD1 matches 8 bases. CDR3 length: 14 residues. Germline values: CDR1 SGHVS, CDR2 FQNEAQ. The V gene end was trimmed by 5 bases and the J gene end by 5 bases; junction bases not matched to a gene: 7. The DNA of the CDR3 is TGTGCCAGCAGCACCCATCGGACAGGGTATGGCTACACCTTC. It translates to CASSTHRTGYGYTF.

This chain connects TRBV6-1 to TRBJ1-4, with 11 bases fitting TRBD1. The CDR3 sequence is 14 residues long. V lost 10 bases to trimming and J lost 10 bases; unmatched junction nucleotides: 11. In germline, CDR1 is MNHNS, CDR2 SASEGT. The CDR3 DNA sequence: TGTGCCACCAGCGGGGGACAGGGGGTGGGAAAACTGTTTTTT. Its protein product is CATSGGQGVGKLFF.

V and J are TRBV10-2 and TRBJ2-3; tentatively, D is TRBD2 (6 bases). This CDR3 contains 14 residues. With 3 bases removed from V and 4 bases from J, the gap between germline ends came to 11 bases. Germline values: CDR1 WSHSY, CDR2 SAAADI. The CDR3 reads CASSDGWRADTQYF. DNA of the CDR3: TGCGCCAGCAGTGACGGGTGGAGGGCAGATACGCAGTATTTT.

The rearrangement uses TRBV19 and TRBJ1-1; D is uncertain. V lost 3 bases, J lost 1 base, and 12 bases lay in between. This CDR3 region has 15 residues. Germline V gives CDR1 LNHDA, CDR2 SQIVND (reference sequence). CDR3 DNA: TGTGCCAGTAGTATTTTAAGCGGTTCGAACACTGAAGCTTTCTTT. Translating it yields CASSILSGSNTEAFF.

J is TRBJ1-3 and V is TRBV28; 8 nucleotides align to TRBD1. Trimming took 8 bases from V and 2 from J; bases not matched to a gene: 5. Germline lookup yields CDR1 MDHEN and CDR2 SYDVKM. The CDR3 extends over 14 amino acids. CDR3 DNA sequence: TGTGCCAGCGGCTCGACAGGGGCTGGAAACACCATATATTTT. As protein: CASGSTGAGNTIYF.

This chain uses TRBV4-3 with TRBJ2-1; TRBD2 aligns across 7 bases. Germline assignment: CDR1 LGHNA and CDR2 YSLEER. V trimming: 5 bases; J trimming: 13 bases; junction bases outside the gene matches: 23. CDR3 length equals 17 residues. The CDR3: CASSASTGRGRVGRQFF. The CDR3 DNA sequence: TGCGCCAGCAGCGCCAGCACGGGGCGGGGGAGGGTTGGTCGCCAGTTCTTC.

The gene calls are TRBV18 and TRBJ1-1; 7 bases agree with TRBD1. Germline trimming cut 5 bases from V and 5 bases from J; bases unmatched to any gene: 8. The CDR3 is 14 residues long. The germline CDR1 and CDR2 sequences are KGHSH and LQKENI. Here the CDR3 reads CASSVEGAETEAFF. The CDR3 DNA reads as TGTGCCAGCTCAGTAGAGGGGGCGGAAACTGAAGCTTTCTTT. Drawing the rest from reference TRBV18 and TRBJ1-1, the complete variable domain is NAGVMQNPRHLVRRRGQEARLRCSPMKGHSHVYWYRQLPEEGLKFMVYLQKENIIDESGMPKERFSAEFPKEGPSILRIQQVVRGDSAAYFCASSVEGAETEAFFGQGTRLTVV.

The rearrangement uses TRBV4-2 and TRBJ2-1; a possible D gene is TRBD1 (7 bases). This CDR3 has 15 residues. V was trimmed by 4 bases and J by 8 bases, leaving 18 bases between them. Germline loops: CDR1 LGHNA, CDR2 YNFKEQ. This chain's CDR3 is CASSRLWQGEDEQFF. DNA for the CDR3: TGTGCCAGCAGCCGCCTGTGGCAGGGGGAGGATGAGCAGTTCTTC.

V is TRBV11-3 and J is TRBJ1-1, with D perhaps TRBD1 (6 bases). This CDR3 has 13 residues. The germline CDR1 and CDR2 sequences are SGHNT and YENEEA. The germline V and J ends were trimmed by 5 bases and 2 bases, with 9 bases remaining between them. CDR3 sequence (DNA): TGTGCCAGCAGCCTGGACAGAAACACTGAAGCTTTCTTT. This sequence encodes CASSLDRNTEAFF. Full variable domain (rest looked up from reference TRBV11-3 and TRBJ1-1): EAGVVQSPRYKIIEKKQPVAFWCNPISGHNTLYWYLQNLGQGPELLIRYENEEAVDDSQLPKDRFSAERLKGVDSTLKIQPAELGDSAVYLCASSLDRNTEAFFGQGTRLTVV.

V and J are TRBV11-1 and TRBJ2-3; unclear D gene. The V gene's germline CDR1 is SGHAT and CDR2 FQDESV (reference sequence). V was shortened by 1 base and J by 0 bases, with 8 bases between the two germline ends. The CDR3 totals 15 residues. The CDR3 bases are TGTGCCAGCAGCTTAGTCGCCAGAAGCACAGATACGCAGTATTTT. The encoded protein is CASSLVARSTDTQYF.

This chain connects TRBV18 to TRBJ2-6; possible D gene TRBD2, 6 bases. The V end was cut by 4 bases, the J end by 3 bases, with 19 bases between. The germline CDR1 and CDR2 sequences are KGHSH and LQKENI. The CDR3 runs to 18 residues. The CDR3 sequence is CASSLWTGARGGANVLTF. DNA for the CDR3: TGTGCCAGCTCACTCTGGACGGGAGCCCGGGGTGGGGCCAACGTCCTGACTTTC.

The sample holds one count of this clone. The chain recombines TRBV7-9 with TRBJ2-5; 7 positions agree with TRBD2. Germline V lookup: CDR1 SEHNR, CDR2 FQNEAQ (reference sequence). Trimming at V came to 1 base and at J to 5 bases, leaving 1 base not matched to a gene. This CDR3 is built from 13 residues. The CDR3 sequence: CASSLDGRETQYF. CDR3 coding DNA: TGTGCCAGCAGCTTAGACGGGAGGGAGACCCAGTACTTC.

This chain links TRBV5-4 with TRBJ1-5; 8 bases are shared with TRBD1. V trimming: 0 bases; J trimming: 7 bases; junction bases outside the gene matches: 6. Germline values: CDR1 SGHNT, CDR2 YYREEE (reference sequence). The CDR3 totals 15 residues. CDR3 residues: CASSLGGQGSQPQHF. In DNA, the CDR3 is TGTGCCAGCAGCTTGGGAGGACAGGGTAGCCAGCCCCAGCATTTT.

This clone is a singleton in its sample. The V call is TRBV5-1, the J call TRBJ1-6, with TRBD1 matching 7 bases. Germline V lookup: CDR1 SGHRS, CDR2 YFSETQ. There are 16 residues in the CDR3. V lost 3 bases to trimming and J lost 4 bases; unmatched junction nucleotides: 7. CDR3 DNA: TGCGCCAGCAGCTCGGGACAGCCCGGTTATAATTCACCCCTCCACTTT. This sequence encodes CASSSGQPGYNSPLHF.

The V gene is TRBV6-1, the J gene TRBJ1-4; 11 nucleotides align to TRBD1. Germline lookup yields CDR1 MNHNS and CDR2 SASEGT. V shed 6 bases, J shed 7 bases, and the junction held 7 bases outside the gene matches. The length of the CDR3 is 15 residues. The CDR3 DNA follows: TGTGCCAGCAGGGGACAGGGGGATCGAGGTGAAAAACTGTTTTTT. Translated, it gives CASRGQGDRGEKLFF.

V and J are TRBV5-1 and TRBJ2-2; possible D gene TRBD2, 5 bases. The germline V gene has CDR1 SGHRS and CDR2 YFSETQ. Trimming pared 5 bases from V and 2 bases from J, leaving 19 bases between. The CDR3 is 17 amino acids. CDR3: CASSFALRSGNTGELFF. CDR3 in DNA: TGCGCCAGCAGTTTTGCTCTGAGGTCGGGAAACACCGGGGAGCTGTTTTTT.

V gene TRBV2 combines with J gene TRBJ2-5; 13 bases map to TRBD2. Germline V gene sequence: CDR1 SNHLY, CDR2 FYNNEI. This CDR3 has 16 residues. V lost 10 bases, J lost 2 bases, and 10 bases stayed unmatched. The chain's CDR3 is CATRGTSGIRQETQYF. The DNA for the CDR3 is TGTGCCACCCGCGGGACTAGCGGGATAAGACAAGAGACCCAGTACTTC.

This clone was seen only a few times. J is TRBJ1-3 and V is TRBV6-6; no clear D. Trimming shortened V by 11 bases and J by 7 bases, and 15 bases separated the two germline ends. Germline values: CDR1 MNHNY, CDR2 SVGAGI (reference sequence). The CDR3 is 12 residues long. Written as DNA, the CDR3 is TGTGCCTCCGGGGAGGTCGGGAACACCATATATTTT. This gives the protein CASGEVGNTIYF.

This clone was picked up a small number of times. This sequence joins TRBV7-9 and TRBJ1-1, with 8 positions matching TRBD1. The V segment lost 5 bases and the J segment 3 bases; nucleotides outside the gene matches: 11. CDR3 length equals 16 residues. CDR1 and CDR2 (germline): SEHNR, FQNEAQ (reference sequence). For the CDR3, the DNA is TGTGCCAGCAGCCCTCCCGGGACAGGAGAACACACTGAAGCTTTCTTT. This translates into CASSPPGTGEHTEAFF.

The CDR3 DNA is TGCGCCAGCAGCGAGGGACTAGCGGGGAGCACAGATACGCAGTATTTT. Its translation: CASSEGLAGSTDTQYF. The chain recombines TRBV5-1 with TRBJ2-3; 13 bases fit TRBD2. The germline V gene has CDR1 SGHRS and CDR2 YFSETQ. Trimming cost V 4 bases and J 0 bases; bases outside gene matches: 2. The CDR3 extends over 16 amino acids.

The chain recombines TRBV18 with TRBJ2-7; D remains unclear. The germline V gene has CDR1 KGHSH and CDR2 LQKENI. The CDR3 consists of 12 residues. Between the trimmed V and J ends, which lost 0 bases and 6 bases, there was a span of 6 bases. The CDR3 reads CASSPPFSEQYF. CDR3 nucleotide sequence: TGTGCCAGCTCACCACCGTTCAGCGAGCAGTACTTC.

The rearrangement joins TRBV5-1 to TRBJ2-5; maybe TRBD2 (6 bases). This CDR3 has 13 amino acids. CDR1 and CDR2 (germline): SGHRS, YFSETQ. Trimming took 2 bases from V and 5 from J, leaving 10 bases between them. The CDR3 here is CASSFQRGETQYF. The CDR3 coding sequence is TGCGCCAGCAGCTTTCAACGGGGGGAGACCCAGTACTTC.

This chain uses TRBV19 with TRBJ1-1; a possible D gene is TRBD1 (5 bases). The CDR3 consists of 14 residues. Germline CDR1 and CDR2: LNHDA and SQIVND (reference sequence). V was cut by 4 bases and J by 6 bases, with 15 bases left in between. CDR3 residues: CASSTTQVSSEAFF. The CDR3 DNA sequence: TGTGCCAGTAGTACGACACAGGTTTCATCTGAAGCTTTCTTT.

This chain joins TRBV2 and TRBJ2-2; tentatively, D is TRBD2 (6 bases). CDR3 length: 15 amino acids. Trimming stripped 8 bases from V and 1 base from J, with 14 bases between. Germline CDR1 and CDR2: SNHLY and FYNNEI. CDR3: CASSVLGGNTGELFF. CDR3 nucleotide sequence: TGTGCCAGCTCCGTCTTGGGAGGGAACACCGGGGAGCTGTTTTTT.

This clone appeared a few times. The chain has TRBV9 and TRBJ1-1, with a weak D call TRBD1 (6 bases). Between the trimmed V and J ends, which lost 0 bases and 4 bases, there was a span of 22 bases. From germline, CDR1 is SGDLS and CDR2 YYNGEE. The CDR3 loop spans 18 amino acids. CDR3: CASSVVGGGVGGSTEAFF. The CDR3 nucleotides read TGTGCCAGCAGCGTAGTAGGGGGAGGGGTAGGGGGAAGCACTGAAGCTTTCTTT.

This clone appeared once. This chain uses TRBV7-2 with TRBJ2-5, with unresolved D. The CDR3 totals 12 residues. In germline, CDR1 is SGHTA, CDR2 FQGNSA. The V end lost 5 bases, the J end lost 5 bases, and 9 bases lay between the germline ends. CDR3: CASSLSWETQYF. In DNA form, the CDR3 reads TGTGCCAGCAGCCTTAGCTGGGAGACCCAGTACTTC.